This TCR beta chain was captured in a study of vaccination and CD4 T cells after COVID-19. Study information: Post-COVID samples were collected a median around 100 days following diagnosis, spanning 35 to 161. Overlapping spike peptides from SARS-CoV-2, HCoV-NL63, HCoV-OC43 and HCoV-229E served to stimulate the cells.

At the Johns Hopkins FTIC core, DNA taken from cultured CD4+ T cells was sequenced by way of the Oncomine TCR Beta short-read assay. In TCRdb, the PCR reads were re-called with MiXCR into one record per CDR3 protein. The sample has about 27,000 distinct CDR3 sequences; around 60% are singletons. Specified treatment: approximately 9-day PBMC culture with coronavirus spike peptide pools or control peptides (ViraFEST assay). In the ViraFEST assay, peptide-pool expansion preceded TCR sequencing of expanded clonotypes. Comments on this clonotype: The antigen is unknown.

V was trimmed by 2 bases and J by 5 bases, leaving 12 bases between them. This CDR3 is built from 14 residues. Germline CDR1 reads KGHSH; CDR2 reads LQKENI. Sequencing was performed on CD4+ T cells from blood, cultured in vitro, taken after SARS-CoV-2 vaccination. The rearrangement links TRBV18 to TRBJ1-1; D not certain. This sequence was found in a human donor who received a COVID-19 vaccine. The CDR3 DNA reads TGTGCCAGCTCACCATCCTCGGCGGAAACTGAAGCTTTCTTT. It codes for CASSPSSAETEAFF. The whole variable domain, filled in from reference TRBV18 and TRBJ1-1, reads NAGVMQNPRHLVRRRGQEARLRCSPMKGHSHVYWYRQLPEEGLKFMVYLQKENIIDESGMPKERFSAEFPKEGPSILRIQQVVRGDSAAYFCASSPSSAETEAFFGQGTRLTVV.